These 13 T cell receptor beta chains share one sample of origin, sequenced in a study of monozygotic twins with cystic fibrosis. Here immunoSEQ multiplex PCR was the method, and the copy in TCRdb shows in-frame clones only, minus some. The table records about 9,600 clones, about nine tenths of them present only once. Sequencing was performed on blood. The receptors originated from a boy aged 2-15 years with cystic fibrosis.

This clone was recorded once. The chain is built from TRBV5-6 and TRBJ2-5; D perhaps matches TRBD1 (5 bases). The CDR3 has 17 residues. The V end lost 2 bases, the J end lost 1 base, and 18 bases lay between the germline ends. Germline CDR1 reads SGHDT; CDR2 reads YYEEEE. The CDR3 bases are TGTGCCAGCAGCTTCCCAACGCGATCGACAGCCCAAGAGACCCAGTACTTC. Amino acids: CASSFPTRSTAQETQYF.

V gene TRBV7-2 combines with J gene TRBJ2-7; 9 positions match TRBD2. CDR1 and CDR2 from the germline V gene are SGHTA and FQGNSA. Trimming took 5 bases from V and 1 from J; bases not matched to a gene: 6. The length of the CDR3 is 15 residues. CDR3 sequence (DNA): TGTGCCAGCAGCCCAGCTAGCGGGGTTTCCTACGAGCAGTACTTC. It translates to CASSPASGVSYEQYF. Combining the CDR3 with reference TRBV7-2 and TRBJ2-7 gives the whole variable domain GAGVSQSPSNKVTEKGKDVELRCDPISGHTALYWYRQSLGQGLEFLIYFQGNSAPDKSGLPSDRFSAERTGGSVSTLTIQRTQQEDSAVYLCASSPASGVSYEQYFGPGTRLTVT.

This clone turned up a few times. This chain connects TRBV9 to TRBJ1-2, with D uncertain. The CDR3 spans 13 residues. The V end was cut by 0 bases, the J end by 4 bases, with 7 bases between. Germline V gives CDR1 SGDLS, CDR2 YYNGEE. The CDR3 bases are TGTGCCAGCAGCGTAGACGGGATCTATGGCTACACCTTC. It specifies CASSVDGIYGYTF.

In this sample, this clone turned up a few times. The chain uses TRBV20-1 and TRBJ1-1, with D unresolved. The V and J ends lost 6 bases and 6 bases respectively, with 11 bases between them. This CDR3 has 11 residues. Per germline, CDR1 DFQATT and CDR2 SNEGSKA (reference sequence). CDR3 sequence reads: CSARGVAEAFF. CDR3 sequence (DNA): TGCAGTGCCCGTGGTGTGGCTGAAGCTTTCTTT.

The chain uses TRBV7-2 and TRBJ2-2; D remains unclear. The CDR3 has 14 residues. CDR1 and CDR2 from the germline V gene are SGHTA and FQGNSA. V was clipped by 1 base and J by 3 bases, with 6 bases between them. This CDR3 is CASSLGPDTGELFF. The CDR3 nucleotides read TGTGCCAGCAGCTTAGGTCCGGACACCGGGGAGCTGTTTTTT. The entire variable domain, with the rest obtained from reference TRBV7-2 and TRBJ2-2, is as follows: GAGVSQSPSNKVTEKGKDVELRCDPISGHTALYWYRQSLGQGLEFLIYFQGNSAPDKSGLPSDRFSAERTGGSVSTLTIQRTQQEDSAVYLCASSLGPDTGELFFGEGSRLTVL.

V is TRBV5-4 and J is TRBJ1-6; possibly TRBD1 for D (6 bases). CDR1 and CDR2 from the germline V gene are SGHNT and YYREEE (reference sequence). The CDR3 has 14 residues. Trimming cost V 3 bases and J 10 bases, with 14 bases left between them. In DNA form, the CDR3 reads TGTGCCAGCAGCTGGGGGGCGGGGTCCTCACCCCTCCACTTT. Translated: CASSWGAGSSPLHF.

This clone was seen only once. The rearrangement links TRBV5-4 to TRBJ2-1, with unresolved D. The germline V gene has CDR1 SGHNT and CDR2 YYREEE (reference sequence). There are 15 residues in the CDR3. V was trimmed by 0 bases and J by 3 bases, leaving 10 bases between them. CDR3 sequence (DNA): TGTGCCAGCAGCTTGGAGGCTAGTATCTACAATGAGCAGTTCTTC. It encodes CASSLEASIYNEQFF.

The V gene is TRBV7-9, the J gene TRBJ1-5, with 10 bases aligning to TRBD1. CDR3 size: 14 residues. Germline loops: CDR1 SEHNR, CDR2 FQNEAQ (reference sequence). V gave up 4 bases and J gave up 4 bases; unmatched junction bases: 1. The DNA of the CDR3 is TGTGCCAGCAGCTCGGGACAGGGGAATCAGCCCCAGCATTTT. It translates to CASSSGQGNQPQHF.

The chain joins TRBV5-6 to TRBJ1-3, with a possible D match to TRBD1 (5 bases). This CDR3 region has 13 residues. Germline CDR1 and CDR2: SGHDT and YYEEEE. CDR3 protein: CGAGPISGNTIYF. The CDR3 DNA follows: TGTGGGGCGGGGCCGATCTCTGGAAACACCATATATTTT.

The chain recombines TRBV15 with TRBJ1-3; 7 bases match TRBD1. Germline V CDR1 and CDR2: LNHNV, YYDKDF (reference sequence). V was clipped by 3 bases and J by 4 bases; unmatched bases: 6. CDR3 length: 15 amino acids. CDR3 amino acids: CATSSGTALGNTIYF. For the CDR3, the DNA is TGTGCCACCAGCAGCGGGACAGCTCTCGGAAACACCATATATTTT.

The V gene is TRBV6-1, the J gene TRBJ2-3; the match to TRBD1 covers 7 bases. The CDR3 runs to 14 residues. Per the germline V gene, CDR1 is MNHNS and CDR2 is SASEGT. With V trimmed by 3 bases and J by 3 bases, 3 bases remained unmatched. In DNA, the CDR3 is TGTGCCAGCAGTGAGGGACAGACAACAGATACGCAGTATTTT. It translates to CASSEGQTTDTQYF.

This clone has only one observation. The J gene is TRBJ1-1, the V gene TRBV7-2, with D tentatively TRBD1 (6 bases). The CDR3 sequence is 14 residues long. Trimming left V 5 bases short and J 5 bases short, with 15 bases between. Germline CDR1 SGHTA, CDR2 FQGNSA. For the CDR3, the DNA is TGTGCCAGCAGCCCACCTGGGGGGGCTACTGAAGCTTTCTTT. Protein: CASSPPGGATEAFF.

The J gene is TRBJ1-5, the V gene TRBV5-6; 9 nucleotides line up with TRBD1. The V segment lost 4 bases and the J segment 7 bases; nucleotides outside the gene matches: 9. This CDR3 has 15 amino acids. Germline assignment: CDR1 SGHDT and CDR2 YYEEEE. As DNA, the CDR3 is TGTGCCAGCAGCAAAGGGGACAGGGCAAGGCAGCCCCAGCATTTT. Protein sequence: CASSKGDRARQPQHF.